One and the same sample provided the 24 T cell receptor beta chains below, sequenced in a study of shared clonotypes between healthy human individuals (dated by TCRdb to 2019 to 2021). Library construction relied on the immunoSEQ multiplex PCR assay. TCRdb holds this immuneACCESS table with in-frame rearrangements only. Some clones are missing; in checked studies, unresolved V genes explain under half, and the rest has no known cause. For this sample the table gives a few hundred thousand clones, of which 50% to 75% were detected only once. In total, the top ten clones hold 8.5% to 14% of the sample. Sequenced sample: memory CD4+ T cells sorted from blood. In light of the paper, this sample's cell subset or site label describes: CD45RA-negative fraction. Source of these receptors: a man in his thirties or forties in good health.

This chain links TRBV5-1 with TRBJ2-5; no reliable D call. Germline assignment: CDR1 SGHRS and CDR2 YFSETQ. The germline V and J ends were trimmed by 5 bases and 5 bases, with 13 bases remaining between them. The CDR3 consists of 13 residues. The chain's CDR3 is CASSPWARETQYF. DNA for the CDR3: TGCGCCAGCAGTCCGTGGGCGAGGGAGACCCAGTACTTC.

CDR3 protein: CASRNRDPGLYF. For the CDR3, the DNA is TGTGCCAGCAGAAACCGGGACCCCGGCCTATATTTT. The rearrangement joins TRBV2 to TRBJ1-3, with D perhaps matching TRBD1 (5 bases). V was trimmed by 6 bases and J by 14 bases, leaving 17 bases between them. CDR1 is SNHLY and CDR2 is FYNNEI in the germline V gene. CDR3 length: 12 residues.

This clone showed up just a few times. V usage is TRBV28 and J usage is TRBJ2-1; D is unclear. Trimming pared 3 bases from V and 6 bases from J, leaving 3 bases between. The germline gives CDR1 MDHEN, CDR2 SYDVKM. The CDR3 is 11 amino acids. CDR3 sequence reads: CASSFRNEQFF. The CDR3 DNA reads as TGTGCCAGCAGTTTCCGCAATGAGCAGTTCTTC.

The chain links TRBV7-2 to TRBJ1-2; possible D gene TRBD1, 6 bases. CDR1 and CDR2 from the germline V gene are SGHTA and FQGNSA. The CDR3 extends over 12 amino acids. V lost 5 bases and J 7 bases, leaving 11 bases between the germline ends. This CDR3 reads CASSKQGSGYTF. The CDR3 DNA reads as TGTGCCAGCAGCAAACAGGGTTCTGGCTACACCTTC.

The chain uses TRBV19 and TRBJ1-1; D remains ambiguous. The ends were cut back, 1 base at V and 1 base at J, with 13 bases in the middle. Germline V gene sequence: CDR1 LNHDA, CDR2 SQIVND (reference sequence). CDR3 length equals 16 residues. The CDR3 coding sequence is TGTGCCAGTAGTATAGCCCATGCGGAGAGGAACACTGAAGCTTTCTTT. It specifies CASSIAHAERNTEAFF.

The CDR3 protein is CASSHGAGSNQPQHF. Written as DNA, the CDR3 is TGTGCCAGCAGCCACGGAGCAGGCAGCAATCAGCCCCAGCATTTT. The chain has TRBV5-5 and TRBJ1-5; D not certain. Looked up from germline, CDR1 is SGHKS and CDR2 is YYEKEE (reference sequence). V lost 4 bases and J 1 base, leaving 12 bases between the germline ends. This CDR3 has 15 residues.

The V and J genes are TRBV7-3 and TRBJ1-4, with D perhaps matching TRBD1 (6 bases). CDR3 size: 16 residues. Germline CDR1 reads SGHTA; CDR2 reads FQGTGA. With 5 bases removed from V and 5 bases from J, the gap between germline ends came to 18 bases. CDR3 amino acids: CASSPKGRGENEKLFF. The CDR3 coding sequence is TGTGCCAGCAGCCCCAAAGGCAGGGGAGAAAATGAAAAACTGTTTTTT.

The chain has TRBV9 and TRBJ2-3; 9 nucleotides line up with TRBD2. The CDR3 covers 15 residues. V trimming: 3 bases; J trimming: 2 bases; junction bases outside the gene matches: 4. The V gene's germline CDR1 is SGDLS and CDR2 YYNGEE. This CDR3 is CASSGSGRTTDTQYF. As DNA, the CDR3 is TGTGCCAGCAGCGGTAGCGGGAGAACCACAGATACGCAGTATTTT.

The chain has TRBV6-5 and TRBJ1-2; maybe TRBD1 (6 bases). V lost 5 bases, J lost 2 bases, and 12 bases lay in between. The germline V gene has CDR1 MNHEY and CDR2 SVGAGI. The CDR3 has 14 amino acids. The CDR3 loop reads CASSDLGGNYGYTF. Written as DNA, the CDR3 is TGTGCCAGCAGTGATCTGGGGGGCAACTATGGCTACACCTTC.

This clone was observed at least ten times. The chain uses TRBV18 and TRBJ1-3; 7 bases are a match to TRBD1. The junction had 7 bases not matched to a gene; V was cut back by 4 bases and J by 1 base. CDR3 length: 16 amino acids. Germline lookup yields CDR1 KGHSH and CDR2 LQKENI. The CDR3 DNA follows: TGTGCCAGCTCACTCCCGACAGGGAGGTCTGGAAACACCATATATTTT. It is translated as CASSLPTGRSGNTIYF.

The gene calls are TRBV28 and TRBJ2-7, with TRBD1 as a possible D gene (5 bases). The V end lost 2 bases, the J end lost 6 bases, and 11 bases lay between the germline ends. The CDR3 is 13 residues long. Germline V gene lookup returns CDR1 MDHEN and CDR2 SYDVKM. CDR3 sequence (DNA): TGTGCCAGCAGTTTACACAGTAGGGGCGAGCAGTACTTC. Residues: CASSLHSRGEQYF.

The V and J genes are TRBV28 and TRBJ2-7, with TRBD2 identical over 15 bases. CDR3 length: 17 residues. The ends lost 0 bases at V and 5 bases at J; junction bases unmatched: 5. Germline loops: CDR1 MDHEN, CDR2 SYDVKM. Written as DNA, the CDR3 is TGTGCCAGCAGTTTATGGGGACTAGCGGGAGGTAACCACGAGCAGTACTTC. Amino acid sequence: CASSLWGLAGGNHEQYF.

In its sample, this clone was seen a few times. The genes are TRBV25-1 and TRBJ2-1; 8 bases align to TRBD1. CDR3 size: 16 residues. Unmatched junction bases numbered 7, after V lost 1 base and J lost 5 bases. CDR1 and CDR2 from the germline V gene are MGHDK and SYGVNS. The DNA for the CDR3 is TGTGCCAGCAGTGAATCCGGGACAGGAACTCACAATGAGCAGTTCTTC. Amino acids: CASSESGTGTHNEQFF.

This clone was detected only a few times. The chain has TRBV10-3 and TRBJ2-7, with D perhaps matching TRBD1 (5 bases). The V gene lost 4 bases and the J gene lost 6 bases, with 10 bases spanning the gap. CDR3 length: 12 amino acids. CDR1 and CDR2 (germline): ENHRY, SYGVKD. The chain's CDR3 is CAISGTNSEQYF. CDR3 sequence (DNA): TGTGCCATCAGTGGGACAAACTCCGAGCAGTACTTC.

This chain uses TRBV5-1 with TRBJ2-6, with D perhaps matching TRBD1 (5 bases). Germline CDR1 SGHRS, CDR2 YFSETQ. Trimming stripped 0 bases from V and 0 bases from J, with 13 bases between. This CDR3 is built from 18 residues. CDR3 sequence (DNA): TGCGCCAGCAGCTTGGCCCCATCAGGGATCTCTGGGGCCAACGTCCTGACTTTC. Amino acids: CASSLAPSGISGANVLTF.

As concerns this clone: Possible read error: a much larger clone is one base away. The chain uses TRBV7-2 and TRBJ2-1, with unresolved D. V was clipped by 2 bases and J by 6 bases, with 2 bases between them. Germline CDR1 is SGHTA and CDR2 is FQGNSA. The CDR3 spans 11 residues. CDR3 sequence reads: CASSLSNEQFF. In DNA, the CDR3 is TGTGCCAGCAGCTTAAGCAATGAGCAGTTCTTC.

The chain is built from TRBV10-1 and TRBJ2-7; 7 bases are a match to TRBD2. V shed 3 bases, J shed 3 bases, and the junction held 8 bases outside the gene matches. CDR3 length: 15 residues. The V gene's germline CDR1 is WNHNN and CDR2 SYGVQD (reference sequence). The CDR3 reads CASSDLASGNYEQYF. In nucleotides, the CDR3 is TGCGCCAGCAGTGATTTAGCTAGCGGCAACTACGAGCAGTACTTC.

The genes are TRBV2 and TRBJ2-7; no reliable D call. The CDR3 is 12 residues long. Germline loops: CDR1 SNHLY, CDR2 FYNNEI. The V end was cut by 8 bases, the J end by 0 bases, with 8 bases between. The CDR3 DNA sequence: TGTGCCAGCGGGCTGGACTCCTACGAGCAGTACTTC. Translated: CASGLDSYEQYF.

The sample holds one count of this clone. The rearrangement uses TRBV5-6 and TRBJ1-4, with D tentatively TRBD1 (5 bases). Germline CDR1 and CDR2: SGHDT and YYEEEE. The germline V and J ends were trimmed by 0 bases and 4 bases, with 10 bases remaining between them. This CDR3 spans 15 amino acids. The CDR3 nucleotides are TGTGCCAGCAGCTTGGGACCACAGGTTAATGAAAAACTGTTTTTT. Translating it yields CASSLGPQVNEKLFF.

The CDR3 coding sequence is TGTGCCAGCAGCTTAGACAGGCGGGCCTACACAGATACGCAGTATTTT. Protein: CASSLDRRAYTDTQYF. V usage is TRBV7-9 and J usage is TRBJ2-3; D may be TRBD1 or TRBD2 (5 bases each). CDR1 and CDR2 (germline): SEHNR, FQNEAQ (reference sequence). The CDR3 length is 16 residues. Trimming removed 1 base at V and 2 bases at J, with 13 bases between.

This clone was recorded a few times. The chain combines TRBV7-9 with TRBJ1-5, with D possibly being TRBD1 (6 bases). Trimming took 7 bases from V and 6 from J, leaving 13 bases between them. In germline, CDR1 is SEHNR, CDR2 FQNEAQ (reference sequence). The CDR3 totals 13 residues. CDR3 amino acids: CASNQGTGQPQHF. The DNA of the CDR3 is TGTGCCAGCAACCAGGGGACGGGTCAGCCCCAGCATTTT.

This clone has only a few counts. The CDR3 spells CASSIRAGLGGYTF. As DNA, the CDR3 is TGTGCCAGTAGTATCCGGGCAGGGCTTGGTGGCTACACCTTC. The chain couples TRBV19 to TRBJ1-2; a weak D match, TRBD1 (5 bases). The CDR3 is 14 amino acids. Trimming cost V 3 bases and J 7 bases, with 15 bases left between them. Germline V CDR1 and CDR2: LNHDA, SQIVND (reference sequence).

CDR3 sequence (DNA): TGTGCCAGCGGAGGACAGGGCGGGTACACCGGGGAGCTGTTTTTT. Amino acid sequence: CASGGQGGYTGELFF. The chain employs TRBV2 and TRBJ2-2, with 8 bases lining up with TRBD1. In germline, CDR1 is SNHLY, CDR2 FYNNEI. CDR3 length equals 15 residues. Unmatched junction bases numbered 8, after V lost 8 bases and J lost 3 bases.

This chain joins TRBV28 and TRBJ1-5; tentatively, D is TRBD1 (6 bases). This CDR3 contains 15 residues. The V gene's germline CDR1 is MDHEN and CDR2 SYDVKM. Trimming took 7 bases from V and 1 from J, leaving 14 bases between them. CDR3 in DNA: TGTGCCAGCATCTCAGGGGCCCAAAGCAATCAGCCCCAGCATTTT. It yields the protein CASISGAQSNQPQHF.